This is a list of T cell receptor beta chains from one sample in a study of T cells after yellow fever vaccination. TCRdb called the 5' RACE reads again in MiXCR, with one record for every CDR3 protein. Of roughly 120,000 distinct CDR3 sequences in the sample, approximately 8.4% were seen once. Specimen: CD8+ T cells sorted from PBMCs, collected 45 days after the yellow fever booster vaccination. All receptors derive from a man aged 25 to 45 who received the YFV17D yellow fever vaccine. Each CDR3 is given with its conserved first and last residue. A D gene is named only where the DNA matches it firmly. Part of the rows lack a size; the others show once, few, many or a class for expanded clones.

v_gene: TRBV10-2; abundance: few; j_gene: TRBJ1-4; d_gene: NA; len: 15; CDR3aa: CASTPSAYTGEKLFF; CDR3nt: TGCGCCAGCACCCCCTCGGCCTACACAGGTGAAAAACTGTTTTTT
v_gene: TRBV7-9; abundance: many; j_gene: TRBJ2-7; d_gene: NA; len: 15; CDR3aa: CASSSTGSRFGEQYF; CDR3nt: TGTGCCAGCAGCTCTACAGGGAGTCGTTTCGGCGAGCAGTACTTC
v_gene: TRBV6-5; abundance: NA; j_gene: TRBJ2-5; d_gene: TRBD2; len: 14; CDR3aa: CASSLLAAQETQYF; CDR3nt: TGTGCCAGCAGTTTACTAGCGGCCCAAGAGACCCAGTACTTC
v_gene: TRBV24-1; abundance: many; j_gene: TRBJ2-1; d_gene: NA; len: 13; CDR3aa: CATSVARYNEQFF; CDR3nt: TGTGCCACCAGTGTGGCTAGGTACAATGAGCAGTTCTTC
v_gene: TRBV20-1; abundance: NA; j_gene: TRBJ2-5; d_gene: NA; len: 13; CDR3aa: CSAGRNLGETQYF; CDR3nt: TGCAGTGCTGGACGGAACCTTGGAGAGACCCAGTACTTC
v_gene: TRBV9; abundance: NA; j_gene: TRBJ1-5; d_gene: TRBD1; len: 15; CDR3aa: CASSGTGGSNQPQHF; CDR3nt: TGTGCCAGCAGCGGGACAGGGGGGAGCAATCAGCCCCAGCATTTT
v_gene: TRBV7-2; abundance: many; j_gene: TRBJ2-5; d_gene: TRBD2; len: 16; CDR3aa: CASSSPKREGQETQYF; CDR3nt: TGTGCCAGCAGCTCCCCTAAGCGGGAGGGTCAAGAGACCCAGTACTTC
v_gene: TRBV19; abundance: NA; j_gene: TRBJ2-5; d_gene: NA; len: 13; CDR3aa: CASRSGGEETQYF; CDR3nt: TGTGCCAGTAGATCCGGAGGGGAAGAGACCCAGTACTTC
v_gene: TRBV11-2; abundance: few; j_gene: TRBJ2-1; d_gene: TRBD2; len: 18; CDR3aa: CASSLGPWAGGTYNEQFF; CDR3nt: TGTGCCAGCAGCTTAGGTCCTTGGGCGGGAGGGACCTACAATGAGCAGTTCTTC
v_gene: TRBV7-2; abundance: few; j_gene: TRBJ2-1; d_gene: NA; len: 13; CDR3aa: CASTWGPAAEQFF; CDR3nt: TGTGCCAGCACCTGGGGGCCCGCGGCTGAGCAGTTCTTC
v_gene: TRBV12-3/TRBV12-4; abundance: few; j_gene: TRBJ2-3; d_gene: TRBD2; len: 18; CDR3aa: CACSFLVAGGGSSDTQYF; CDR3nt: TGTGCCTGCAGTTTCCTGGTAGCGGGAGGGGGTAGCTCAGATACGCAGTATTTT
v_gene: TRBV5-1; abundance: NA; j_gene: TRBJ2-1; d_gene: TRBD2; len: 15; CDR3aa: CASSRTSGRWDEQFF; CDR3nt: TGCGCCAGCAGCCGGACTAGCGGGAGGTGGGATGAGCAGTTCTTC
v_gene: TRBV30; abundance: many; j_gene: TRBJ2-1; d_gene: NA; len: 14; CDR3aa: CAWSVPERYNEQFF; CDR3nt: TGTGCCTGGAGTGTACCAGAGCGGTACAATGAGCAGTTCTTC
v_gene: TRBV7-6; abundance: many; j_gene: TRBJ2-3; d_gene: TRBD2; len: 16; CDR3aa: CASSLSGRAGEDTQYF; CDR3nt: TGTGCCAGCAGTCTCAGCGGGAGGGCCGGGGAAGATACGCAGTATTTT
v_gene: TRBV29-1; abundance: many; j_gene: TRBJ2-1; d_gene: NA; len: 13; CDR3aa: CSATRGDYNEQFF; CDR3nt: TGCAGCGCGACTAGAGGGGACTACAATGAGCAGTTCTTC